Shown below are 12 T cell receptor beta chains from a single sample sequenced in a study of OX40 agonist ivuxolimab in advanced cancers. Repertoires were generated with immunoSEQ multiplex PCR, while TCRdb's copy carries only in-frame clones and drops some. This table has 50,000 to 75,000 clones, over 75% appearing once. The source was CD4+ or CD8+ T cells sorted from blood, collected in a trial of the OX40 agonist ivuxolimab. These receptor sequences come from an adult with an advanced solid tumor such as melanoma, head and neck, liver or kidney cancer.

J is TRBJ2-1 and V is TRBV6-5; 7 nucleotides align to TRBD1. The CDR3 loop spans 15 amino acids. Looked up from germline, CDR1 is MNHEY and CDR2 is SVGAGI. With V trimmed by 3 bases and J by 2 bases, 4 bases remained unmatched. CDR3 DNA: TGTGCCAGCAGTTATGCCGGGACAGCCTACAATGAGCAGTTCTTC. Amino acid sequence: CASSYAGTAYNEQFF.

CDR3 in DNA: TGTGCCAGCAGCGTCGCAGGGGGCCAAAGCTCCTACGAGCAGTACTTC. This translates into CASSVAGGQSSYEQYF. The V call is TRBV4-2, the J call TRBJ2-7; 8 positions match TRBD1. Germline V gives CDR1 LGHNA, CDR2 YNFKEQ. The CDR3 sequence is 16 residues long. V trimming: 5 bases; J trimming: 0 bases; junction bases outside the gene matches: 9.

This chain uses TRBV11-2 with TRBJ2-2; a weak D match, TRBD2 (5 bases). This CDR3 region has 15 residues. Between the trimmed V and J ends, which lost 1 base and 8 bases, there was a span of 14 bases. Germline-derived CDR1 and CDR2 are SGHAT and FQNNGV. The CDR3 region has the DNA TGTGCCAGCAGCTTAGTTTTTGGAGGTGGGGGGGAGCTGTTTTTT. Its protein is CASSLVFGGGGELFF. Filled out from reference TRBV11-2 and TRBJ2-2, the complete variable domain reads EAGVAQSPRYKIIEKRQSVAFWCNPISGHATLYWYQQILGQGPKLLIQFQNNGVVDDSQLPKDRFSAERLKGVDSTLKIQPAKLEDSAVYLCASSLVFGGGGELFFGEGSRLTVL.

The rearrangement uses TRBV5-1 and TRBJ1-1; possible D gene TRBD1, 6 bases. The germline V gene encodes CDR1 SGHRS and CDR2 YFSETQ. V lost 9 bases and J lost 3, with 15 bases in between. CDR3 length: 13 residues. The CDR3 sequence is CATKGVEDTEAFF. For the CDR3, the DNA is TGCGCCACCAAGGGGGTTGAAGACACTGAAGCTTTCTTT.

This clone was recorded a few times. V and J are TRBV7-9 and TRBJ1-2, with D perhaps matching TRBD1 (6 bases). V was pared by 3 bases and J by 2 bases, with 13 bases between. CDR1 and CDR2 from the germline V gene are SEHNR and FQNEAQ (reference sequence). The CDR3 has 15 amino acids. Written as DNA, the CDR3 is TGTGCCAGCAGCTTTGGCCGGGACACCAACTATGGCTACACCTTC. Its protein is CASSFGRDTNYGYTF.

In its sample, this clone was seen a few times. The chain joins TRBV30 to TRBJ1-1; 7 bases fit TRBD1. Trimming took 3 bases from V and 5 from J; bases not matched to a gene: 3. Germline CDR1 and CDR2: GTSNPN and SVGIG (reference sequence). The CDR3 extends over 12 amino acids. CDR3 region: CAWRDRATEAFF. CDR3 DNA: TGTGCCTGGAGAGACAGGGCGACTGAAGCTTTCTTT.

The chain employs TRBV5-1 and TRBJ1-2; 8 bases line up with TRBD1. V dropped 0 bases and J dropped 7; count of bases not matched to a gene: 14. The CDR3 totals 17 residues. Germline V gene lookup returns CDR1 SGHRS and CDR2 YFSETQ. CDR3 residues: CASSLVPAGQGDSGYTF. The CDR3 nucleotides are TGCGCCAGCAGCTTGGTTCCCGCCGGACAGGGTGACTCTGGCTACACCTTC. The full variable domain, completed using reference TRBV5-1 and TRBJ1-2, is KAGVTQTPRYLIKTRGQQVTLSCSPISGHRSVSWYQQTPGQGLQFLFEYFSETQRNKGNFPGRFSGRQFSNSRSEMNVSTLELGDSALYLCASSLVPAGQGDSGYTFGSGTRLTVV.

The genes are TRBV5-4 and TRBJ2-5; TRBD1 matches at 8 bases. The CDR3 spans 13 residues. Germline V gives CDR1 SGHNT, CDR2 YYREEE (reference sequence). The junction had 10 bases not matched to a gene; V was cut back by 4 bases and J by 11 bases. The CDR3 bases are TGTGCCAGCAGCCGGACAGGGCTTGGTGAGCAGTACTTC. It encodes CASSRTGLGEQYF.

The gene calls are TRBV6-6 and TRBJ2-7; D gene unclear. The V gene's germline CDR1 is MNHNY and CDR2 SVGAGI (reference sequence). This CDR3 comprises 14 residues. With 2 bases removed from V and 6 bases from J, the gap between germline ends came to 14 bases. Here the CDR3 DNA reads TGTGCCAGCAGTTACAGCAACGGAAAGGGCGAGCAGTACTTC. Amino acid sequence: CASSYSNGKGEQYF.

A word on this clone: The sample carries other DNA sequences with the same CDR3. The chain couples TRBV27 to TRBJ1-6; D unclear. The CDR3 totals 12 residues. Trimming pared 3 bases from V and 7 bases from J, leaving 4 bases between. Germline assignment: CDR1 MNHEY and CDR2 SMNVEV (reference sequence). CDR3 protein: CASSFVNSPLHF. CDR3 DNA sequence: TGTGCCAGCAGTTTTGTGAATTCACCCCTCCACTTT.

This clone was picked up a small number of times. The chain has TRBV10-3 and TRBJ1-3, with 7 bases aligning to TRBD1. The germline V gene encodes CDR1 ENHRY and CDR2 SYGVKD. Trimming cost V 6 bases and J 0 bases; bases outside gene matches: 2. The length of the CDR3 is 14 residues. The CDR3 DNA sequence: TGTGCCATCAGACGGACAGGCTCTGGAAACACCATATATTTT. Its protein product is CAIRRTGSGNTIYF.

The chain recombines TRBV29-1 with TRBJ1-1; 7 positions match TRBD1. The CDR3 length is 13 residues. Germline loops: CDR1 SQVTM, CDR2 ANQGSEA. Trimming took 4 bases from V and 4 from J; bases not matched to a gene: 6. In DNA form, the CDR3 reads TGCAGCGTTGGTGACAGGGATACCACTGAAGCTTTCTTT. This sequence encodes CSVGDRDTTEAFF.